This paragraph covers one T cell receptor beta chain sequence. Recruitment covered roughly 22 US areas and drew participants whose ages spanned roughly 18 to 95 years. As originally analysed: Reference gene primer amplification gave nucleated cell count estimates. This table comes from immunoSEQ multiplex PCR, and its TCRdb copy is limited to in-frame clones, with some not included. V and J calls and clone size come straight from that table; D and trimming were deduced from the DNA. Here the sample spans under 200,000 clones, roughly 90% being singletons. These data belong to a study of blood T cell repertoires in COVID-19. Study-wide context: COVID-19 samples, acute and convalescent, were from the United States, Italy and Spain.

Between the trimmed V and J ends, which lost 5 bases and 4 bases, there was a span of 12 bases. Germline loops: CDR1 SGHRS, CDR2 YFSETQ. The CDR3 is made up of 14 amino acids. V usage is TRBV5-1 and J usage is TRBJ2-2; D may be TRBD1 (5 bases). The receptor was isolated from a young woman who had recovered from COVID-19. The sequenced sample was PBMCs or T cells enriched from blood (not recorded which). CDR3 bases: TGCGCCAGCAGGGGGCAGGCGAGCACCGGGGAGCTGTTTTTT. Translating it yields CASRGQASTGELFF.